The 18 T cell receptor beta chains listed next were all sequenced from one sample in a study of T-cell reconstitution after alpha-beta-depleted transplantation in children. Preparation of the TCRbeta library was carried out with unique molecular identifiers. TCRdb re-analysed the PCR reads in MiXCR, keeping a single row per CDR3 protein. The sample holds some 830,000 distinct CDR3 sequences, less than 20% seen once. The specimen comprised PBMCs, mostly from graft donor cells, sampled 360 days after TCRalphabeta/CD19-depleted stem cell transplant. The receptors shown here come from a male patient between 10 and 17 years old who had a stem cell transplant for acute lymphoblastic leukemia, so the T cells may come from the graft donor.

The chain uses TRBV9 and TRBJ2-5, with unresolved D. V lost 5 bases and J lost 2, with 13 bases in between. The CDR3 extends over 14 amino acids. Germline loops: CDR1 SGDLS, CDR2 YYNGEE. Here the CDR3 reads CASSLGAEQETQYF. CDR3 in DNA: TGTGCCAGCAGTCTAGGTGCGGAACAAGAGACCCAGTACTTC. Full variable domain (remainder filled in from reference TRBV9 and TRBJ2-5): DSGVTQTPKHLITATGQRVTLRCSPRSGDLSVYWYQQSLDQGLQFLIQYYNGEERAKGNILERFSAQQFPDLHSELNLSSLELGDSALYFCASSLGAEQETQYFGPGTRLLVL.

This clonotype was counted between two and nine times. The chain uses TRBV12-3 or TRBV12-4 and TRBJ2-7; 9 positions match TRBD1. The CDR3 consists of 15 residues. Trimming at V came to 5 bases and at J to 2 bases, leaving 7 bases not matched to a gene. CDR3 sequence (DNA): TGTGCCAGCAGTCAGACAGGGGGTATACCCTACGAGCAGTACTTC. Its translation is CASSQTGGIPYEQYF.

This clonotype occurred a few times. V is TRBV7-3 and J is TRBJ2-7; D could derive from TRBD1 or TRBD2 (6 bases each). The V gene lost 2 bases and the J gene lost 5 bases, with 16 bases spanning the gap. The CDR3 is 15 amino acids. Germline V gene lookup returns CDR1 SGHTA and CDR2 FQGTGA. The chain's CDR3 is CASSLLLGGRNEQYF. The CDR3 DNA sequence: TGTGCCAGCAGCTTACTATTAGGGGGGAGAAACGAGCAGTACTTC.

This clonotype was detected only a few times. V usage is TRBV18 and J usage is TRBJ2-1, with TRBD1 matching over 7 bases. The ends lost 0 bases at V and 5 bases at J; junction bases unmatched: 7. Germline values: CDR1 KGHSH, CDR2 LQKENI. This CDR3 has 16 amino acids. CDR3 bases: TGTGCCAGCTCACCACCGGGACAGATATGGAACAATGAGCAGTTCTTC. Amino acid sequence: CASSPPGQIWNNEQFF.

The chain combines TRBV21-1 with TRBJ1-5; no check of the table's D call, TRBD1, against the DNA was made. TRBV21-1 is deemed a pseudogene. This CDR3 is built from 16 residues. For the CDR3, the DNA is TGTGCCAGCAGCAAAGGGGGACAGGGCCGCAATCAGCCCCAGCATTTT. This sequence encodes CASSKGGQGRNQPQHF.

This rearrangement joins TRBV15 to TRBJ1-5; D gene uncertain. CDR1 LNHNV and CDR2 YYDKDF come from the germline V gene (reference sequence). V shed 3 bases and J shed 9 bases, with 12 bases lying between them. CDR3 length: 13 amino acids. Here the CDR3 DNA reads TGTGCCACCAGCAGTGTCAACTTTCGGCCCCAGCATTTT. Amino acids: CATSSVNFRPQHF.

This clonotype was found many times. The chain is built from TRBV29-1 and TRBJ1-1, with 9 bases identical to TRBD1. This CDR3 region has 12 residues. V trimming: 8 bases; J trimming: 4 bases; junction bases outside the gene matches: 5. Germline V lookup: CDR1 SQVTM, CDR2 ANQGSEA. CDR3 loop: CSFYRGLTEAFF. In DNA form, the CDR3 reads TGCAGCTTCTACAGGGGGCTCACTGAAGCTTTCTTT.

This clonotype was counted only a few times. The chain has TRBV6-5 and TRBJ1-2; 9 nucleotides match TRBD1. CDR3 length: 15 amino acids. The V and J ends lost 5 bases and 8 bases, in that order; junction bases with no gene match: 12. The germline V gene encodes CDR1 MNHEY and CDR2 SVGAGI. The CDR3 loop is CASSPWTGATGGYTF. The CDR3 DNA is TGTGCCAGCAGTCCCTGGACAGGGGCTACGGGCGGCTACACCTTC.

This clonotype was detected a few times. The rearrangement uses TRBV4-1 and TRBJ2-7; TRBD1 aligns across 8 bases. V lost 0 bases to trimming and J lost 1 base; unmatched junction nucleotides: 5. The V gene's germline CDR1 is MGHRA and CDR2 YSYEKL. The CDR3 loop spans 16 amino acids. CDR3 loop: CASSQEVWTGSYEQYF. Written as DNA, the CDR3 is TGCGCCAGCAGCCAAGAAGTTTGGACAGGGTCCTACGAGCAGTACTTC.

This rearrangement joins TRBV6-1 to TRBJ1-3; 7 positions agree with TRBD1. The CDR3 has 14 residues. In germline, CDR1 is MNHNS, CDR2 SASEGT. V lost 6 bases, J lost 2 bases, and 4 bases stayed unmatched. CDR3 region: CASRSDRAGNTIYF. Written as DNA, the CDR3 is TGTGCCAGCAGATCCGACAGGGCTGGAAACACCATATATTTT.

This clonotype was seen many times. The chain joins TRBV10-3 to TRBJ2-3; weak D call: TRBD2 (5 bases). This CDR3 contains 14 residues. The germline gives CDR1 ENHRY, CDR2 SYGVKD. V was pared by 4 bases and J by 2 bases, with 10 bases between. The chain's CDR3 is CAISADSYTDTQYF. CDR3 bases: TGTGCCATCAGTGCGGACTCTTACACAGATACGCAGTATTTT.

This clonotype has more than one count but fewer than ten. Here the CDR3 DNA reads TGTGCCAGCAGCGCTCACCAGGGCACTAAAAACAATGAGCAGTTCTTC. This gives the protein CASSAHQGTKNNEQFF. The chain has TRBV9 and TRBJ2-1; maybe TRBD1 (5 bases). Germline V gives CDR1 SGDLS, CDR2 YYNGEE. This CDR3 comprises 16 residues. V lost 3 bases and J 5 bases, leaving 18 bases between the germline ends.

This clonotype was seen a few times. The rearrangement links TRBV19 to TRBJ2-3; the D gene is possibly TRBD1 (6 bases). CDR1 LNHDA and CDR2 SQIVND come from the germline V gene (reference sequence). The CDR3 has 15 residues. Trimming cost V 5 bases and J 1 base, with 13 bases left between them. This CDR3 reads CASSAYRDGTDTQYF. The CDR3 nucleotides are TGTGCCAGTAGTGCATACAGGGACGGCACAGATACGCAGTATTTT.

This clonotype has only a few counts. The rearrangement links TRBV12-3 or TRBV12-4 to TRBJ2-7; D may be TRBD2 (7 bases). The CDR3 extends over 15 amino acids. Trimming shortened V by 1 base and J by 5 bases, and 15 bases separated the two germline ends. CDR3 sequence reads: CASSLGGGGLDEQYF. For the CDR3, the DNA is TGTGCCAGCAGTTTAGGCGGCGGGGGCTTGGACGAGCAGTACTTC.

The chain links TRBV12-3 or TRBV12-4 to TRBJ2-1; D is unresolved. Trimming shortened V by 3 bases and J by 4 bases, and 10 bases separated the two germline ends. The CDR3 runs to 14 residues. CDR3 nucleotides: TGTGCCAGCAGTTTTTTACTTTCTTACAATGAGCAGTTCTTC. It encodes CASSFLLSYNEQFF.

The chain employs TRBV18 and TRBJ1-4; 7 bases agree with TRBD1. Germline assignment: CDR1 KGHSH and CDR2 LQKENI. This CDR3 is 14 amino acids long. The ends lost 3 bases at V and 3 bases at J; junction bases unmatched: 1. This CDR3 reads CASSPTGSNEKLFF. The CDR3 DNA sequence: TGTGCCAGCTCACCGACAGGGTCTAATGAAAAACTGTTTTTT.

The gene calls are TRBV10-3 and TRBJ1-1, with D unclear. The CDR3 runs to 15 residues. Trimming removed 0 bases at V and 1 base at J, with 9 bases between. Germline V CDR1 and CDR2: ENHRY, SYGVKD. The CDR3 spells CAISESWTQNTEAFF. CDR3 DNA: TGTGCCATCAGTGAGTCGTGGACCCAGAACACTGAAGCTTTCTTT.

This clonotype was found many times. The rearrangement joins TRBV13 to TRBJ2-7; a possible D gene is TRBD1 (5 bases). The CDR3 runs 14 residues. The V gene lost 3 bases and the J gene lost 5 bases, with 14 bases spanning the gap. From germline, CDR1 is PRHDT and CDR2 FYEKMQ (reference sequence). The CDR3, as DNA: TGTGCCAGCAGCTTTGAGTTCAGGGCGGACGAGCAGTACTTC. Amino acids: CASSFEFRADEQYF.